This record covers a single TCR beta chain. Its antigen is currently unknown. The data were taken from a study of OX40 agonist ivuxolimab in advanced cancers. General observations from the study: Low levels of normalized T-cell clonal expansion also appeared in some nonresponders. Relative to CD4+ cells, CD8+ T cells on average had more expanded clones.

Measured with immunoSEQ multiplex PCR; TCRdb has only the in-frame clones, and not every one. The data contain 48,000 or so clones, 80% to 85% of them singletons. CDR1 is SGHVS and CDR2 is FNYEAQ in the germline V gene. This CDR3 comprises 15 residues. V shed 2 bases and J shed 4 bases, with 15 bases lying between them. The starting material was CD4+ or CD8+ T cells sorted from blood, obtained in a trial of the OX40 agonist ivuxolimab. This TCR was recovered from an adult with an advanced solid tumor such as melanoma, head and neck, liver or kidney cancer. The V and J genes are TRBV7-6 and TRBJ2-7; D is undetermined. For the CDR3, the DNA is TGTGCCAGCAGCTTACTGATACGGATAGATTACGAGCAGTACTTC. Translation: CASSLLIRIDYEQYF. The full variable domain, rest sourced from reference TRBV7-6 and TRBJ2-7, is GAGVSQSPRYKVTKRGQDVALRCDPISGHVSLYWYRQALGQGPEFLTYFNYEAQQDKSGLPNDRFSAERPEGSISTLTIQRTEQRDSAMYRCASSLLIRIDYEQYFGPGTRLTVT.